This T cell receptor beta chain was documented in a study of post-analysis software for immune sequencing data. Comment on this clonotype: The antigen is not known. One end of the junction varies from germline; a read error may be responsible.

CDR3 length: 16 residues. CDR1 and CDR2 from the germline V gene are SGHRS and YFSETQ. Study conclusions and caveats: Patients had higher frequencies than controls of about five TRBV segments, including TRBV5-6, TRBV5-1 and TRBV20-1.

Prepared libraries of TCR beta cDNA carried unique molecular identifiers. TCRdb itself ran the PCR reads through MiXCR, one entry per CDR3 protein. Of approximately 770,000 distinct CDR3 sequences listed, around 45% were seen once; the top ten hold 4.9%. The receptor was isolated from a girl aged 5-17 years with multiple sclerosis. The chain has TRBV5-1 and TRBJ2-3, with TRBD2 matching 13 bases. Sequenced sample: blood. In DNA, the CDR3 is TGCGCCAGCAGCACGGGACTAGCGGGAAGCACAGGTACGCAGTATTTT. Protein sequence: CASSTGLAGSTGTQYF.